These T cell receptor beta chains were read from a single sample in a study of monozygotic twins with cystic fibrosis. The protocol was immunoSEQ multiplex PCR, while the TCRdb copy is restricted to in-frame clones and leaves out a portion. The top ten hold roughly 0.28% of the sample, which has tens of thousands of clones, around 90% seen once. The sample taken for sequencing was blood. All receptors come from a girl aged 2-10 years with cystic fibrosis. CDR3s include the opening cysteine and the closing phenylalanine or tryptophan. A D gene is named only where the DNA matches it firmly. A row's size may be missing; if present it is once, few, many or a size class.

V	J	D	size	DNA	CDR3
TRBV5-1	TRBJ1-5	TRBD1	.	TGCGCCAGCAGTCCCGGGACAGATCGCAATCAGCCCCAGCATTTT	CASSPGTDRNQPQHF
TRBV13	TRBJ2-7	TRBD1	.	TGTGCCAGCAGCTACAAGACAGGGGAAGTAGTGGACGAGCAGTACTTC	CASSYKTGEVVDEQYF
TRBV11-3	TRBJ2-7	TRBD1	.	TGTGCCAGCAGCTTAGATGGGGACAGGGTAGGCGAGCAGTACTTC	CASSLDGDRVGEQYF
TRBV9	TRBJ2-5	.	.	TGTGCCAGCAGCCCAACAGGGAAAGGAGAGACCCAGTACTTC	CASSPTGKGETQYF
TRBV29-1	TRBJ1-2	.	.	TGCAGCGTTGTTGACACTAACTATGGCTACACCTTC	CSVVDTNYGYTF
TRBV9	TRBJ2-3	TRBD2	.	TGTGCCAGCAGCGTCGGGCTAGCGGGGGGGACAGATACGCAGTATTTT	CASSVGLAGGTDTQYF
TRBV7-9	TRBJ1-4	.	.	TGTGCCAGCAGCTATCCAAAACAGGGTGTTAAAAAACTGTTTTTT	CASSYPKQGVKKLFF
TRBV14	TRBJ2-1	.	.	TGTGCCAGCAGCCAATCCTCACTGGAGCAGTTCTTC	CASSQSSLEQFF
TRBV9	TRBJ1-3	.	.	TGTGCCAGCAGTCCGGCGGGCGGAAATGGAAACACCATATATTTT	CASSPAGGNGNTIYF
TRBV6-5	TRBJ2-7	TRBD2	once	TGTGCCAGCAGTAGAACGGGGGGGCTGAGGGAGCAGTACTTC	CASSRTGGLREQYF
TRBV19	TRBJ2-5	TRBD2	.	TGTGCCAGTAGTAGAGAGGGACTAACCAAAGAGACCCAGTACTTC	CASSREGLTKETQYF
TRBV28	TRBJ2-5	TRBD1	.	TGTGCCAGCACTAGGGGGACAGGAGTACAAGAGACCCAGTACTTC	CASTRGTGVQETQYF
TRBV6-1	TRBJ1-2	TRBD1	.	TGTGCCAGCAGTGAACCTCTTATCCTGACAGGGGACACTCACTATGGCTACACCTTC	CASSEPLILTGDTHYGYTF
TRBV5-1	TRBJ1-2	TRBD1	.	TGCGCCAGCAGCTTGGGGACAGGGGTGTTTTCATGGGGCTACACCTTC	CASSLGTGVFSWGYTF
TRBV2	TRBJ2-4	.	.	TGTGCCAGCAGTGAATTGTGGTGGGACATTCAGTACTTC	CASSELWWDIQYF
TRBV18	TRBJ1-1	.	.	TGTGCCAGCTCACTTATGACAGAGTCCACTGAAGCTTTCTTT	CASSLMTESTEAFF
TRBV5-4	TRBJ1-6	.	.	TGTGCCAGCAGCTTGGTGGGGGGGAGCTCCTATAATTCACCCCTCCACTTT	CASSLVGGSSYNSPLHF
TRBV6-4	TRBJ1-2	.	.	TGTGCCAGCAGTGCGTCCAACCTGCATCGGACGGCCCGACGAAATGGCTACACCTTC	CASSASNLHRTARRNGYTF
TRBV10-1	TRBJ1-2	.	.	TGCGCCAGCAGTGCCGGACAGAACTATGGCTACACCTTC	CASSAGQNYGYTF
TRBV2	TRBJ2-1	TRBD2	.	TGTGCCAGCAGTGGGGCTAGCGGGGGACCGTACAATGAGCAGTTCTTC	CASSGASGGPYNEQFF
TRBV4-1	TRBJ2-7	.	.	TGCGCCAGCAGCCAGGGGGGAGTGGGGGCGATCGAGCAGTACTTC	CASSQGGVGAIEQYF
TRBV7-9	TRBJ2-3	.	.	TGTGCCAGCAGATATTCCCGGGTCCTAAAGGGAGATACGCAGTATTTT	CASRYSRVLKGDTQYF
TRBV6-5	TRBJ1-5	TRBD1	.	TGTGCCAGCACGGGACAGGGACAAAATCAGCCCCAGCATTTT	CASTGQGQNQPQHF
TRBV4-3	TRBJ1-5	.	.	TGCGCCAGCAGCCAGGAAGGAGCTCAGCCCCAGCATTTT	CASSQEGAQPQHF
TRBV25-1	TRBJ1-6	.	.	TGTGCCAGCAGTGACCCCCAGACAGGCTATAATTCACCCCTCCACTTT	CASSDPQTGYNSPLHF
TRBV30	TRBJ1-2	.	.	TGTGCCTGGAGTGTACTTTCCTTAAGCTACACCTTC	CAWSVLSLSYTF
TRBV2	TRBJ2-2	.	.	TGTGCCAGCAGTGGAAGGAAGACCGGGGAGCTGTTTTTT	CASSGRKTGELFF
TRBV18	TRBJ2-3	.	.	TGTGCCAGCTCACCATTTGCGTTCACAGATACGCAGTATTTT	CASSPFAFTDTQYF
TRBV10-1	TRBJ1-1	.	.	TGCGCCAGCAGTGAGTCGGGGGTCTCTGAAGCTTTCTTT	CASSESGVSEAFF
TRBV5-8	TRBJ2-6	.	.	TGTGCCAGCAGCTTCCCGGCCGGACGGGCCAACGTCCTGACTTTC	CASSFPAGRANVLTF
TRBV19	TRBJ1-2	.	.	TGTGCCAGTAGTATTGCGGCAGGGATCTATGGCTACACCTTC	CASSIAAGIYGYTF
TRBV5-6	TRBJ1-2	TRBD1	.	TGTGCCAGCAGCCCCCTCGGGACAGGGGGCTACACCTTC	CASSPLGTGGYTF
TRBV7-8	TRBJ2-3	.	.	TGTGCCAGCAGCTTCATAAGGGGAAACACAGATACGCAGTATTTT	CASSFIRGNTDTQYF
TRBV4-3	TRBJ2-1	TRBD2	.	TGCGCCAGCAGCCTTAGCGGGGGGACGATTCTCAATGAGCAGTTCTTC	CASSLSGGTILNEQFF
TRBV2	TRBJ2-5	.	once	TGTGCCAGCAGCCTGGGACTCCAAGAGACCCAGTACTTC	CASSLGLQETQYF
TRBV6-5	TRBJ1-1	.	.	TGTGCCAGCCCCCCGGACCAGAACACTGAAGCTTTCTTT	CASPPDQNTEAFF
TRBV7-9	TRBJ2-7	TRBD2	.	TGTGCCAGCAGCTCCGTGGGACTAGCGGGGGTCGAGCAGTACTTC	CASSSVGLAGVEQYF
TRBV7-2	TRBJ1-1	.	once	TGTGCCAGCAGCATTACTAACATTGAAGCTTTCTTT	CASSITNIEAFF
TRBV7-9	TRBJ1-2	TRBD1	.	TGTGCCAGCAGCTCCGACAGGGCGGGAATATATGGCTACACCTTC	CASSSDRAGIYGYTF
TRBV7-6	TRBJ1-1	TRBD1	.	TGTGCCAGCGCACCGCGACAGGGCGTCACTGAAGCTTTCTTT	CASAPRQGVTEAFF
TRBV13	TRBJ2-3	.	.	TGTGCCAGCAGTCTAGGAGGGTTCGGACCCGCGGCAGATACGCAGTATTTT	CASSLGGFGPAADTQYF
TRBV6-5	TRBJ1-5	.	.	TGTGCCAGCAGTACCGACAGCGATCAGCCCCAGCATTTT	CASSTDSDQPQHF
TRBV29-1	TRBJ2-3	.	.	TGCAGCGTTGATCTGGTGGGCCCGCAGTATTTT	CSVDLVGPQYF
TRBV9	TRBJ2-7	.	.	TGTGCCAGCAGCGTAGGAAGGGACACAACCTACGAGCAGTACTTC	CASSVGRDTTYEQYF
TRBV18	TRBJ1-1	TRBD1	few	TGTGCCAGCTCACCCCGGGACAGCCGGCGGAACACTGAAGCTTTCTTT	CASSPRDSRRNTEAFF
TRBV6-5	TRBJ2-7	.	.	TGTGCCAGCAGCGGGACATCCTACGAGCAGTACTTC	CASSGTSYEQYF
TRBV6-1	TRBJ1-3	.	.	TGTGCCAGCAGGTCTGAATTAAATCTGTGGAACACCATATATTTT	CASRSELNLWNTIYF
TRBV2	TRBJ1-1	TRBD1	.	TGTGCCAGCAGAAGACAGGGTGGGAACACTGAAGCTTTCTTT	CASRRQGGNTEAFF
TRBV15	TRBJ2-1	TRBD1	.	TGTGCCACCAGCAGCCGGGACAGGGGCAATGAGCAGTTCTTC	CATSSRDRGNEQFF
TRBV27	TRBJ2-7	TRBD1	.	TGTGCCAGCACCCCCGGACAGGGGGCGGGGGAGCAGTACTTC	CASTPGQGAGEQYF
TRBV4-3	TRBJ2-7	.	once	TGCGCCAGCAGCCACGCATATCCCGGAGAGCAGTACTTC	CASSHAYPGEQYF
TRBV4-1	TRBJ2-3	.	.	TGCGCCAGCAGCCTGGGACCGCTCACAGATACGCAGTATTTT	CASSLGPLTDTQYF
TRBV19	TRBJ1-6	.	few	TGTGCCAGTACTAGACGGGAGAAGGTCTCACCCCTCCACTTT	CASTRREKVSPLHF
TRBV9	TRBJ1-2	TRBD1	.	TGTGCCAGCAGCTCAATGGGACAGGGGCAAAGTGGCTACACCTTC	CASSSMGQGQSGYTF
TRBV5-1	TRBJ2-2	.	.	TGCGCCAGCAGCACCGGGACTTTCACCGGGGAGCTGTTTTTT	CASSTGTFTGELFF
TRBV28	TRBJ2-5	.	.	TGTGCCAGCAGTTTATCGGAGACCCAGTACTTC	CASSLSETQYF
TRBV27	TRBJ2-1	.	.	TGTGCCAGCAGTACGGGGCCCTACAATGAGCAGTTCTTC	CASSTGPYNEQFF
TRBV9	TRBJ2-6	TRBD1	.	TGTGCCAGCAGCGCCGGACAGGGGGCCCGAAGCTCTGGGGCCAACGTCCTGACTTTC	CASSAGQGARSSGANVLTF
TRBV4-1	TRBJ2-5	TRBD2	.	TGCGCCAGCAGCCCAGTCGGGACTACCCAAGAGACCCAGTACTTC	CASSPVGTTQETQYF